The 30 T cell receptor beta chains below were found in one sample sequenced in a study of PD-1 blockade in classical Hodgkin lymphoma. Autologous stem cell transplantation was followed by relapse in every patient, and brentuximab vedotin exposure varied. Here immunoSEQ multiplex PCR was the method, and the copy in TCRdb shows in-frame clones only, minus some. In the table there are over 10,000 clones, approximately 86% of which are singletons. Sample: peripheral blood mononuclear cells (PBMCs), taken at baseline. The receptor source for this set is a human donor with classical Hodgkin lymphoma.

The rearrangement joins TRBV10-1 to TRBJ2-3; 11 bases match TRBD1. V shed 4 bases and J 6 bases; nucleotides not matched to a gene: 0. Looked up from germline, CDR1 is WNHNN and CDR2 is SYGVQD (reference sequence). This CDR3 comprises 13 residues. The CDR3 nucleotides read TGCGCCAGCAGTGGGACAGGGGGCGATACGCAGTATTTT. Its protein is CASSGTGGDTQYF.

This clone came up a few times. The chain has TRBV6-5 and TRBJ1-2; tentative D call: TRBD1 (6 bases). Trimming took 0 bases from V and 3 from J, leaving 11 bases between them. The germline CDR1 and CDR2 sequences are MNHEY and SVGAGI. This CDR3 is 15 amino acids long. CDR3 sequence reads: CASSYSGAGDYGYTF. CDR3 nucleotide sequence: TGTGCCAGCAGTTACTCTGGGGCAGGGGACTATGGCTACACCTTC.

V usage is TRBV19 and J usage is TRBJ2-3; tentative D call: TRBD1 (6 bases). Per germline, CDR1 LNHDA and CDR2 SQIVND (reference sequence). The CDR3 covers 16 residues. With 6 bases removed from V and 0 bases from J, the gap between germline ends came to 16 bases. The CDR3 nucleotides are TGTGCCAGTAGGGAATGGGACAAGACGAGCACAGATACGCAGTATTTT. It codes for CASREWDKTSTDTQYF.

The CDR3 protein is CSVEENADTQYF. The DNA for the CDR3 is TGCAGCGTTGAAGAGAATGCAGATACGCAGTATTTT. The rearrangement links TRBV29-1 to TRBJ2-3; unclear D gene. Per germline, CDR1 SQVTM and CDR2 ANQGSEA. The CDR3 totals 12 residues. V gave up 0 bases and J gave up 4 bases, with 5 bases separating them.

As for this clone: A junction boundary mismatches the germline segment, possibly from a read error. The rearrangement links TRBV7-7 to TRBJ2-6, with 9 bases matching TRBD1. There are 15 residues in the CDR3. Germline V gene lookup returns CDR1 SSHAT and CDR2 FNYEAQ (reference sequence). The CDR3 loop is CASSAGQGGANVLTF. CDR3 DNA: TGTGCTAGCAGCGCGGGACAGGGAGGGGCCAACGTCCTGACTTTC.

J is TRBJ1-5 and V is TRBV21-1. TRBV21-1 is a known pseudogene. The CDR3 consists of 19 residues. CDR3 DNA sequence: TGTGCCAGCAGCAAAGGAACGAGGGGTGCCGGCTATAGCAATCAGCCCCAGCATTTT. Protein sequence: CASSKGTRGAGYSNQPQHF.

The V gene is TRBV7-9, the J gene TRBJ1-3; tentative D call: TRBD1 (5 bases). Germline V CDR1 and CDR2: SEHNR, FQNEAQ (reference sequence). CDR3 length: 15 amino acids. V lost 3 bases to trimming and J lost 0 bases, with 9 bases between them. The CDR3 coding sequence is TGTGCCAGCAGCTTGGGGGAGAGCTCTGGAAACACCATATATTTT. It is translated as CASSLGESSGNTIYF. Based on the CDR3 plus reference TRBV7-9 and TRBJ1-3, the full variable domain is DTGVSQNPRHKITKRGQNVTFRCDPISEHNRLYWYRQTLGQGPEFLTYFQNEAQLEKSRLLSDRFSAERPKGSFSTLEIQRTEQGDSAMYLCASSLGESSGNTIYFGEGSWLTVV.

Only one count was recorded for this clone. The rearrangement joins TRBV6-5 to TRBJ2-7; 8 bases map to TRBD2. The CDR3 length is 13 residues. CDR1 and CDR2 from the germline V gene are MNHEY and SVGAGI. Trimming cost V 6 bases and J 2 bases; bases outside gene matches: 3. CDR3 nucleotides: TGTGCCAGCAGGCAAGCGGGGGCCTACGAGCAGTACTTC. Protein sequence: CASRQAGAYEQYF.

The chain is built from TRBV7-9 and TRBJ1-5; no clear D. Trimming took off 2 bases at V and 0 bases at J, with 11 bases between the two ends. Per the germline V gene, CDR1 is SEHNR and CDR2 is FQNEAQ (reference sequence). There are 16 residues in the CDR3. The CDR3 spells CASSLTALNSNQPQHF. Here the CDR3 DNA reads TGTGCCAGCAGCTTAACGGCACTTAATAGCAATCAGCCCCAGCATTTT.

The genes are TRBV6-6 and TRBJ2-2; no firm D call. Germline V CDR1 and CDR2: MNHNY, SVGAGI (reference sequence). Trimming took off 1 base at V and 7 bases at J, with 1 base between the two ends. The CDR3 is 11 amino acids. In DNA form, the CDR3 reads TGTGCCAGCAGTTACTTCGGGGAGCTGTTTTTT. It yields the protein CASSYFGELFF.

The chain has TRBV7-6 and TRBJ1-1; possible D gene TRBD1, 6 bases. The ends were cut back, 1 base at V and 1 base at J, with 10 bases in the middle. Germline V lookup: CDR1 SGHVS, CDR2 FNYEAQ. CDR3 length equals 15 residues. The CDR3: CASSLVRGSNTEAFF. The CDR3 DNA reads TGTGCCAGCAGCTTAGTGAGGGGGTCGAACACTGAAGCTTTCTTT.

V and J are TRBV6-1 and TRBJ2-1; maybe TRBD1 (5 bases). V lost 2 bases to trimming and J lost 7 bases, with 15 bases between them. The CDR3 sequence is 15 residues long. Germline CDR1 reads MNHNS; CDR2 reads SASEGT. The CDR3 DNA follows: TGTGCCAGCAGTGAATTTGGGGCCATCATAAATGAGCAGTTCTTC. This encodes CASSEFGAIINEQFF.

The chain combines TRBV11-2 with TRBJ2-7, with 9 bases fitting TRBD1. CDR1 is SGHAT, CDR2 FQNNGV, per germline. The length of the CDR3 is 17 residues. J lost 1 base, V lost 3 bases, and 10 bases had no gene match. CDR3 in amino acids: CASSFRGQGFSSYEQYF. The CDR3 DNA follows: TGTGCCAGCAGCTTTCGGGGACAGGGTTTCTCATCCTACGAGCAGTACTTC.

In nucleotides, the CDR3 is TGTGCCTGGAGTGTGCGGGACGCGGGGGAGCAGTACTTC. Translation gives CAWSVRDAGEQYF. The genes are TRBV30 and TRBJ2-7; TRBD2 is a possible D gene (6 bases). Germline V gene sequence: CDR1 GTSNPN, CDR2 SVGIG (reference sequence). The CDR3 length is 13 residues. V dropped 0 bases and J dropped 7 bases, with 13 bases sitting between them.

The gene calls are TRBV19 and TRBJ2-7; perhaps TRBD1 as D (5 bases). The CDR3 runs 13 residues. Germline CDR1 is LNHDA and CDR2 is SQIVND (reference sequence). The CDR3 DNA follows: TGTGCTACAGGTGGCACCTCGGTATACGAGCAGTACTTC. Its translation: CATGGTSVYEQYF.

V gene TRBV29-1 combines with J gene TRBJ2-7; unclear D gene. This CDR3 has 11 residues. Deletions cut 7 bases from V and 4 bases from J, with 11 bases between. Per germline, CDR1 SQVTM and CDR2 ANQGSEA. The CDR3 DNA reads as TGCAGCGCGGTGGAAATTTACGAGCAGTACTTC. Its translation is CSAVEIYEQYF.

The chain recombines TRBV5-6 with TRBJ1-2, with D possibly being TRBD1 (5 bases). Germline V gives CDR1 SGHDT, CDR2 YYEEEE. V dropped 10 bases and J dropped 4 bases, with 17 bases sitting between them. The CDR3 has 13 residues. The CDR3: CAGMGQGSYGYTF. CDR3 DNA: TGTGCCGGCATGGGGCAGGGAAGCTATGGCTACACCTTC.

This chain links TRBV5-5 with TRBJ1-1; tentatively, D is TRBD1 (5 bases). The CDR3 has 12 residues. V lost 5 bases and J lost 6, with 11 bases in between. Germline V lookup: CDR1 SGHKS, CDR2 YYEKEE (reference sequence). CDR3 nucleotide sequence: TGTGCCAGCAGTTCTGTAGGGGCTGAAGCTTTCTTT. It encodes CASSSVGAEAFF.

V is TRBV19 and J is TRBJ2-2, with TRBD1 matching 11 bases. The CDR3 sequence is 16 residues long. The germline CDR1 and CDR2 sequences are LNHDA and SQIVND (reference sequence). Trimming removed 6 bases from V and 6 bases from J; junction bases left unmatched: 9. The CDR3, as DNA: TGTGCCAGTAGCCGGGACAGGGGGGGTTTGGCCGGGGAGCTGTTTTTT. This encodes CASSRDRGGLAGELFF.

The chain carries TRBV7-9 and TRBJ2-7; 8 positions agree with TRBD1. The V and J ends lost 4 bases and 5 bases, in that order; junction bases with no gene match: 7. CDR1 is SEHNR, CDR2 FQNEAQ, per germline (reference sequence). CDR3 length: 14 residues. The CDR3 DNA reads as TGTGCCAGCAGCTCCGCGGACAGGGAAAACGAGCAGTACTTC. Its protein is CASSSADRENEQYF.

This chain uses TRBV28 with TRBJ2-4; 10 bases map to TRBD2. Per the germline V gene, CDR1 is MDHEN and CDR2 is SYDVKM. V shed 6 bases and J 0 bases; nucleotides not matched to a gene: 14. The CDR3 runs to 19 residues. CDR3 residues: CASSPLEASGSLAKNIQYF. CDR3 nucleotides: TGTGCCAGCAGCCCCTTAGAGGCTAGCGGGAGCTTAGCCAAAAACATTCAGTACTTC.

The genes are TRBV29-1 and TRBJ1-2; D perhaps matches TRBD1 (5 bases). Germline assignment: CDR1 SQVTM and CDR2 ANQGSEA. The CDR3 extends over 12 amino acids. V lost 2 bases to trimming and J lost 4 bases, with 8 bases between them. CDR3 region: CSVEPGFYGYTF. The CDR3 nucleotides are TGCAGCGTTGAACCAGGGTTCTATGGCTACACCTTC.

This sequence joins TRBV6-1 and TRBJ1-2, with 10 positions matching TRBD1. CDR1 and CDR2 from the germline V gene are MNHNS and SASEGT. Germline trimming cut 7 bases from V and 8 bases from J; bases unmatched to any gene: 4. This CDR3 spans 12 amino acids. The DNA for the CDR3 is TGTGCCAGCATGGGACAGGGGATGGGCTACACCTTC. Translation gives CASMGQGMGYTF.

The rearrangement joins TRBV7-9 to TRBJ2-1; 7 bases agree with TRBD2. V shed 1 base, J shed 3 bases, and the junction held 6 bases outside the gene matches. The CDR3 sequence is 16 residues long. Looked up from germline, CDR1 is SEHNR and CDR2 is FQNEAQ (reference sequence). The CDR3 reads CASSLDGTGGYNEQFF. The CDR3 DNA is TGTGCCAGCAGCTTAGACGGGACGGGAGGCTACAATGAGCAGTTCTTC.

The chain couples TRBV6-1 to TRBJ2-2; D not certain. CDR3 length: 14 residues. The V end lost 4 bases, the J end lost 6 bases, and 12 bases lay between the germline ends. Germline V gene sequence: CDR1 MNHNS, CDR2 SASEGT. The CDR3 DNA is TGTGCCAGCAGTGGGCACAAATCTCCCGGGGAGCTGTTTTTT. It is translated as CASSGHKSPGELFF.

By sample share, this clone is medium-sized. The chain is built from TRBV23-1 and TRBJ2-7; D remains ambiguous. TRBV23-1 is an ORF for which the function is uncertain. The CDR3 sequence is 16 residues long. V lost 4 bases and J lost 3, with 19 bases in between. The DNA of the CDR3 is TGCGCCAGCAGTCTTGCGGAGACCGACTCTTTCTACGAGCAGTACTTC. It codes for CASSLAETDSFYEQYF.

This clone appeared a single time. This chain joins TRBV18 and TRBJ2-3; TRBD2 might be the D (5 bases). Trimming took off 3 bases at V and 0 bases at J, with 13 bases between the two ends. The germline gives CDR1 KGHSH, CDR2 LQKENI. This CDR3 spans 16 amino acids. For the CDR3, the DNA is TGTGCCAGCTCACCCGCCCGGGGTGCTAGCACAGATACGCAGTATTTT. Protein: CASSPARGASTDTQYF.

The chain recombines TRBV19 with TRBJ2-3, with D maybe TRBD2 (5 bases). Germline V gene lookup returns CDR1 LNHDA and CDR2 SQIVND (reference sequence). There are 16 residues in the CDR3. Deletions cut 5 bases from V and 3 bases from J, with 18 bases between. The CDR3 loop is CASSPGLPLATDTQYF. The CDR3 nucleotides are TGTGCCAGTAGTCCCGGACTCCCCCTAGCAACAGATACGCAGTATTTT.

This clone occurred once. This chain uses TRBV30 with TRBJ1-5; a weak D match, TRBD1 (5 bases). The CDR3 totals 14 residues. The V gene lost 1 base and the J gene lost 6 bases, with 13 bases spanning the gap. Germline values: CDR1 GTSNPN, CDR2 SVGIG (reference sequence). CDR3 residues: CAWSGGGPGQPQHF. DNA of the CDR3: TGTGCCTGGAGTGGGGGGGGACCGGGTCAGCCCCAGCATTTT.

The V gene is TRBV11-2, the J gene TRBJ1-2, with D unresolved. Germline V gene sequence: CDR1 SGHAT, CDR2 FQNNGV. V lost 5 bases, J lost 2 bases, and 12 bases lay in between. The CDR3 is 14 amino acids. The CDR3 loop is CASSPLARNYGYTF. The CDR3 nucleotides read TGTGCCAGCAGCCCACTAGCCAGGAACTATGGCTACACCTTC.